This entry features one T cell receptor beta chain sequence. The authors' processing: Cell counts per sample came from amplifying reference gene primers. Assay used: immunoSEQ multiplex PCR; TCRdb lists only in-frame clones, some missing. V and J calls plus clone size are reproduced from that table; the DNA served to infer D and trimming. Seen here are roughly 120,000 clones, roughly 85% observed once, and the top ten hold approximately 2.5%. The data belong to a study of blood T cell repertoires in COVID-19. Study overall: Spain, Italy and the United States supplied samples that represented acute and convalescent COVID-19. The analysed material was cDNA or gDNA that came from T cells, B-cell-depleted T cells, or PBMCs.

This receptor was obtained from a young man with acute or convalescent COVID-19. Sequencing was done on a sample of peripheral blood.

The CDR3 region is CASSQQGEYNSPLHF. The CDR3, as DNA: TGTGCCAGCAGTCAACAGGGGGAGTATAATTCACCCCTCCACTTT. The V gene is TRBV6-5, the J gene TRBJ1-6; 8 positions match TRBD1. The ends lost 5 bases at V and 4 bases at J; junction bases unmatched: 4. Germline CDR1 is MNHEY and CDR2 is SVGAGI. CDR3 length: 15 amino acids.